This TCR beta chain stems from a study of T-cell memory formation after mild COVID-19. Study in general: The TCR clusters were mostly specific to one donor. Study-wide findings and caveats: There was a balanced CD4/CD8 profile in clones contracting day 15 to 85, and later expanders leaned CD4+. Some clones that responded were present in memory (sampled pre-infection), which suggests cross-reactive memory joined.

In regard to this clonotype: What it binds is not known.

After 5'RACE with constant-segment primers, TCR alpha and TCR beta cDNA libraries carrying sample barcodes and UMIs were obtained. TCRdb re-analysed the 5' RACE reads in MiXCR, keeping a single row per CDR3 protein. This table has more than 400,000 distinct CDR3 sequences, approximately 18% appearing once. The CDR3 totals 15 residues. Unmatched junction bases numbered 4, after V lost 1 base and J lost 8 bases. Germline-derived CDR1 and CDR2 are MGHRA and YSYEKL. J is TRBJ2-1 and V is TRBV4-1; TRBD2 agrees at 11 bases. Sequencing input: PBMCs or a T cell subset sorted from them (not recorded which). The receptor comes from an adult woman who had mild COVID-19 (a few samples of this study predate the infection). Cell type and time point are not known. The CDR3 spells CASSQVAGGPHEQFF. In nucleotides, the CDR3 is TGCGCCAGCAGCCAAGTAGCGGGGGGGCCCCATGAGCAGTTCTTC.